These 22 T cell receptor beta chains originate from one sample sequenced in a study of post-analysis software for immune sequencing data. Whole-study results and caveats: Five or six TRBV segments, TRBV5-6, TRBV5-1 and TRBV20-1 among them, were found more frequent in patients than controls.

Built from TCR beta cDNA, the libraries had unique molecular identifiers in them. MiXCR was run by TCRdb on the PCR reads, yielding one entry per CDR3 protein. This sample yields under 900,000 distinct CDR3 sequences, of which 53% are seen a single time; 4.6% belongs to the top ten. Their target antigens are unknown. Sequenced material: blood. These receptors were collected from a girl aged 10-17 years with multiple sclerosis.

V is TRBV29-1 and J is TRBJ2-4; weak D call: TRBD1 (7 bases). V was pared by 6 bases and J by 0 bases, with 18 bases between. The CDR3 is 16 residues long. The germline CDR1 and CDR2 sequences are SQVTM and ANQGSEA. The chain's CDR3 is CSVEGARNLAKNIQYF. The CDR3, as DNA: TGCAGCGTGGAGGGGGCGAGGAACCTAGCCAAAAACATTCAGTACTTC.

V gene TRBV5-1 combines with J gene TRBJ2-7, with unresolved D. The CDR3 sequence is 12 residues long. The germline V and J ends were trimmed by 0 bases and 5 bases, with 6 bases remaining between them. Looked up from germline, CDR1 is SGHRS and CDR2 is YFSETQ. CDR3 DNA: TGCGCCAGCAGCTTGGAGTTCCACGAGCAGTACTTC. Translated: CASSLEFHEQYF.

CDR3 loop: CASSRQDPSYEQYF. DNA for the CDR3: TGTGCCAGCAGTAGACAGGACCCCTCCTACGAGCAGTACTTC. The chain has TRBV27 and TRBJ2-7, with a possible D match to TRBD1 (6 bases). The CDR3 is 14 residues long. Germline CDR1 is MNHEY and CDR2 is SMNVEV (reference sequence). Trimming removed 5 bases from V and 0 bases from J, with 11 bases in between.

The chain uses TRBV5-1 and TRBJ2-4; D is possibly TRBD1 (5 bases). Between the trimmed V and J ends, which lost 0 bases and 7 bases, there was a span of 14 bases. Germline V CDR1 and CDR2: SGHRS, YFSETQ. CDR3 length: 15 residues. The CDR3 DNA reads as TGCGCCAGCAGCTTGGCCCCAGGGTCTTCGAACATTCAGTACTTC. As protein: CASSLAPGSSNIQYF.

This clonotype was picked up a small number of times. V gene TRBV5-1 combines with J gene TRBJ2-1; 8 bases are a match to TRBD2. The V segment lost 2 bases and the J segment 4 bases; nucleotides outside the gene matches: 5. This CDR3 comprises 15 residues. CDR1 is SGHRS and CDR2 is YFSETQ in the germline V gene. The CDR3 region has the DNA TGCGCCAGCAGCTTCCCAGCGGGAGAGTACAATGAGCAGTTCTTC. It yields the protein CASSFPAGEYNEQFF.

The chain couples TRBV5-6 to TRBJ2-7; 8 nucleotides align to TRBD1. Looked up from germline, CDR1 is SGHDT and CDR2 is YYEEEE. J lost 5 bases, V lost 2 bases, and 9 bases had no gene match. The CDR3 has 15 amino acids. The CDR3 DNA reads TGTGCCAGCAGCTTTATAGACAGGGGTTACGACGAGCAGTACTTC. Its translation is CASSFIDRGYDEQYF.

This sequence joins TRBV4-1 and TRBJ1-6, with unresolved D. The germline V and J ends were trimmed by 3 bases and 0 bases, with 9 bases remaining between them. The germline CDR1 and CDR2 sequences are MGHRA and YSYEKL. The CDR3 spans 16 residues. CDR3 DNA: TGCGCCAGCAGCCAGTCTTTCGCCTCCTATAATTCACCCCTCCACTTT. It specifies CASSQSFASYNSPLHF.

Note on this clonotype: As the CDR3 is not closed by the conserved phenylalanine or tryptophan, this likely results from a read error. The CDR3 sequence is CASSPLQVSYNEQFL. DNA for the CDR3: TGTGCCAGCAGCCCTCTGCAGGTTTCCTACAATGAGCAGTTCTTA. The chain has TRBV3-1 and TRBJ2-1; D is uncertain. The germline V gene encodes CDR1 LGHDT and CDR2 YNNKEL (reference sequence). V was pared by 4 bases and J by 1 base, with 11 bases between. CDR3 length equals 15 residues.

This chain links TRBV7-6 with TRBJ2-7; maybe TRBD2 (6 bases). This CDR3 spans 14 amino acids. The V gene lost 5 bases and the J gene lost 2 bases, with 13 bases spanning the gap. The germline CDR1 and CDR2 sequences are SGHVS and FNYEAQ. The CDR3 loop reads CASSTRDLPYEQYF. Written as DNA, the CDR3 is TGTGCCAGCAGCACCCGGGACTTGCCCTACGAGCAGTACTTC.

This clonotype was seen a handful of times. The V gene is TRBV7-9, the J gene TRBJ1-2; no firm D call. Germline V gene sequence: CDR1 SEHNR, CDR2 FQNEAQ (reference sequence). The CDR3 runs to 14 residues. V shed 1 base and J shed 3 bases, with 9 bases lying between them. The CDR3 sequence: CASSLGRSDYGYTF. The CDR3, as DNA: TGTGCCAGCAGCTTAGGGAGGTCGGACTATGGCTACACCTTC.

This clonotype was counted once. V is TRBV18 and J is TRBJ2-1, with TRBD2 as a possible D gene (5 bases). The CDR3 spans 13 residues. The germline V gene has CDR1 KGHSH and CDR2 LQKENI. The V end lost 3 bases, the J end lost 9 bases, and 12 bases lay between the germline ends. The CDR3 DNA follows: TGTGCCAGCTCACCGGCCTTCCGGGGTGAGCAGTTCTTC. Its translation is CASSPAFRGEQFF.

This clonotype has only a few counts. The chain has TRBV10-3 and TRBJ1-6, with 8 bases aligning to TRBD1. The CDR3 extends over 13 amino acids. Germline V CDR1 and CDR2: ENHRY, SYGVKD. J lost 10 bases, V lost 6 bases, and 5 bases had no gene match. CDR3 nucleotides: TGTGCCATCAGGGGACAGGACGGCTCACCCCTCCACTTT. Protein: CAIRGQDGSPLHF.

The chain uses TRBV12-3 or TRBV12-4 and TRBJ1-2; weak D call: TRBD1 (6 bases). The ends were cut back, 7 bases at V and 7 bases at J, with 25 bases in the middle. The CDR3 loop spans 16 amino acids. The DNA for the CDR3 is TGTGCCAGCACCCCCCGATCAAGGGGGTGGTTAGGTGGCTACACCTTC. This codes for CASTPRSRGWLGGYTF.

The V call is TRBV7-2, the J call TRBJ2-1, with D possibly TRBD2 on 5 matching bases. The CDR3 extends over 17 amino acids. CDR1 SGHTA and CDR2 FQGNSA come from the germline V gene. The V gene lost 3 bases and the J gene lost 2 bases, with 17 bases spanning the gap. In DNA, the CDR3 is TGTGCCAGCAGCTTCCCGGCGGGTCGGCCCCCCTACAATGAGCAGTTCTTC. It encodes CASSFPAGRPPYNEQFF. Using reference TRBV7-2 and TRBJ2-1 for the parts outside the CDR3, the full variable domain is GAGVSQSPSNKVTEKGKDVELRCDPISGHTALYWYRQSLGQGLEFLIYFQGNSAPDKSGLPSDRFSAERTGGSVSTLTIQRTQQEDSAVYLCASSFPAGRPPYNEQFFGPGTRLTVL.

Only a few counts were recorded for this clonotype. The chain joins TRBV5-1 to TRBJ2-5; TRBD2 aligns across 10 bases. The V gene's germline CDR1 is SGHRS and CDR2 YFSETQ. There are 19 residues in the CDR3. V was pared by 0 bases and J by 4 bases, with 15 bases of the junction left unmatched. The CDR3 loop reads CASSLAGSSGGNKGETQYF. CDR3 coding DNA: TGCGCCAGCAGCTTGGCCGGGTCTAGCGGGGGAAACAAGGGAGAGACCCAGTACTTC.

The rearrangement links TRBV12-3 or TRBV12-4 to TRBJ1-2, with D unclear. The CDR3 loop spans 11 amino acids. Trimming pared 5 bases from V and 7 bases from J, leaving 8 bases between. CDR3 sequence (DNA): TGTGCCAGCAGTACCCAGTTTGGCTACACCTTC. It codes for CASSTQFGYTF.

The sample holds a few counts of this clonotype. This chain joins TRBV29-1 and TRBJ1-2, with 7 bases lining up with TRBD1. The CDR3 extends over 17 amino acids. Germline lookup yields CDR1 SQVTM and CDR2 ANQGSEA. With 6 bases clipped from V and 5 bases from J, the junction kept 21 bases outside the gene matches. Here the CDR3 DNA reads TGCAGCGTGGTAGGTGGAGGGACAGAGGGTGACTTGTATGGCTACACCTTC. It yields the protein CSVVGGGTEGDLYGYTF.

This clonotype was seen only once. The V call is TRBV6-2 or TRBV6-3, the J call TRBJ2-7; no firm D call. Germline V lookup: CDR1 MNHEY, CDR2 SVGEGT. There are 11 residues in the CDR3. Trimming took 5 bases from V and 2 from J, leaving 4 bases between them. The CDR3 here is CASSKTYEQYF. The CDR3 DNA reads TGTGCCAGCAGTAAGACCTACGAGCAGTACTTC.

In its sample, this clonotype was seen a few times. The chain recombines TRBV2 with TRBJ1-5, with TRBD1 matching over 9 bases. The junction had 6 bases not matched to a gene; V was cut back by 7 bases and J by 2 bases. CDR1 is SNHLY, CDR2 FYNNEI, per germline. The CDR3 extends over 15 amino acids. The CDR3 DNA reads TGTGCCAGCACCGAAAGGACAGGGGGCAATCAGCCCCAGCATTTT. Amino acids: CASTERTGGNQPQHF.

The V call is TRBV20-1, the J call TRBJ1-2, with 9 bases that match TRBD1. The CDR3 has 16 amino acids. CDR1 and CDR2 (germline): DFQATT, SNEGSKA (reference sequence). V lost 6 bases and J lost 3; bases outside the gene matches: 14. For the CDR3, the DNA is TGCAGTGCCCCAAGGACAGGGGAACCGCCTTACTATGGCTACACCTTC. Translation: CSAPRTGEPPYYGYTF.

This sequence joins TRBV19 and TRBJ2-4; 10 bases align to TRBD1. CDR3 size: 15 residues. The V gene end was trimmed by 4 bases and the J gene end by 1 base; junction bases not matched to a gene: 1. The germline gives CDR1 LNHDA, CDR2 SQIVND (reference sequence). CDR3 in DNA: TGTGCCAGTAGTAGGGGACAGGGGGCCAAAAACATTCAGTACTTC. This gives the protein CASSRGQGAKNIQYF.

This chain uses TRBV12-3 or TRBV12-4 with TRBJ2-3; perhaps TRBD2 as D (6 bases). The CDR3 sequence is 15 residues long. Trimming shortened V by 7 bases and J by 1 base, and 15 bases separated the two germline ends. CDR3 DNA sequence: TGTGCCAGCACCCTGGGGGGATTCCGCACAGATACGCAGTATTTT. Protein product: CASTLGGFRTDTQYF.